This TCR beta chain emerged from a study of blood T cell repertoires in COVID-19. Sequenced by immunoSEQ multiplex PCR; TCRdb stores in-frame clones only, minus some. The sample holds 20,000 to 25,000 clones; around 81% are singletons and the top ten take around 13%. This receptor was identified in a man aged 55 to 70 with active COVID-19. Sequencing input: peripheral blood.

The CDR3 DNA is TGTGCCTGCAGCGGCCGGGAGAACGAAAACATTCAGTACTTC. It encodes CACSGRENENIQYF. The chain links TRBV30 to TRBJ2-4; TRBD2 is a possible D gene (6 bases). The V end was cut by 6 bases, the J end by 5 bases, with 17 bases between. This CDR3 contains 14 residues. Germline V gene data show CDR1 as GTSNPN and CDR2 as SVGIG (reference sequence).